A single sample gave rise to the 17 T cell receptor beta chains below, sequenced in a study of blood T cell repertoires in COVID-19. Sequenced by immunoSEQ multiplex PCR; TCRdb stores in-frame clones only, minus some. This table holds approximately 250,000 clones, about nine tenths found once. The sequenced sample was PBMCs or T cells enriched from blood (not recorded which). These receptors came from a woman in her 40s with acute COVID-19.

The gene calls are TRBV6-1 and TRBJ2-1, with 7 bases fitting TRBD2. Germline lookup yields CDR1 MNHNS and CDR2 SASEGT. This CDR3 has 15 residues. V lost 0 bases to trimming and J lost 4 bases; unmatched junction nucleotides: 3. The CDR3 region is CASSEAGREYNEQFF. The CDR3 region has the DNA TGTGCCAGCAGTGAAGCGGGGCGGGAGTACAATGAGCAGTTCTTC.

This clone was counted between two and nine times. This chain connects TRBV6-1 to TRBJ2-1, with 11 bases aligning to TRBD2. This CDR3 comprises 17 residues. Germline V CDR1 and CDR2: MNHNS, SASEGT. V lost 0 bases to trimming and J lost 4 bases; unmatched junction nucleotides: 5. The CDR3 spells CASSEAPTSGSYNEQFF. In DNA form, the CDR3 reads TGTGCCAGCAGTGAAGCTCCCACTAGCGGGAGTTACAATGAGCAGTTCTTC.

In this sample, this clone turned up once. Sequence at one end of the junction differs from germline and may be a read error. This chain's CDR3 is CASSLVGLAGGRTGELFF. The CDR3 DNA sequence: TGTGCTAGCAGCTTAGTTGGACTAGCGGGAGGTCGGACCGGGGAGCTGTTTTTT. The chain uses TRBV7-7 and TRBJ2-2; 14 positions match TRBD2. The CDR3 length is 18 residues. Germline CDR1 SSHAT, CDR2 FNYEAQ (reference sequence). The whole variable domain, filled in from reference TRBV7-7 and TRBJ2-2, reads GAGVSQSPRYKVTKRGQDVTLRCDPISSHATLYWYQQALGQGPEFLTYFNYEAQPDKSGLPSDRFSAERPEGSISTLTIQRTEQRDSAMYRCASSLVGLAGGRTGELFFGEGSRLTVL.

This sequence joins TRBV9 and TRBJ2-3, with 8 bases lining up with TRBD2. The CDR3 loop spans 16 amino acids. Germline CDR1 reads SGDLS; CDR2 reads YYNGEE. V dropped 4 bases and J dropped 5; count of bases not matched to a gene: 12. The CDR3 spells CASSRGGGLVLDTQYF. The CDR3 region has the DNA TGTGCCAGCAGCCGTGGTGGGGGACTAGTGTTAGATACGCAGTATTTT.

This clone is a singleton in its sample. The rearrangement links TRBV7-9 to TRBJ2-5; 9 bases are a match to TRBD1. CDR3 length equals 14 residues. J gave up 5 bases and V 6 bases, and 7 bases lay outside the gene matches. Germline V lookup: CDR1 SEHNR, CDR2 FQNEAQ (reference sequence). CDR3 sequence reads: CASRITGGTETQYF. The CDR3, as DNA: TGTGCCAGCAGGATAACAGGGGGCACGGAGACCCAGTACTTC.

The chain couples TRBV7-9 to TRBJ1-2, with 7 bases lining up with TRBD1. The CDR3 has 15 residues. Germline CDR1 is SEHNR and CDR2 is FQNEAQ (reference sequence). After removal of 5 bases from V and 4 bases from J, the junction contained 10 bases not matched to a gene. The CDR3 bases are TGTGCCAGCAGCCCCCGGGACAGCGGTTTCTATGGCTACACCTTC. Protein sequence: CASSPRDSGFYGYTF.

The chain has TRBV28 and TRBJ2-3; TRBD2 agrees at 10 bases. This CDR3 is built from 16 residues. Germline trimming cut 2 bases from V and 1 base from J; bases unmatched to any gene: 3. From germline, CDR1 is MDHEN and CDR2 SYDVKM. The CDR3 spells CASSLDLAGGTDTQYF. CDR3 DNA: TGTGCCAGCAGTTTAGATCTAGCGGGAGGCACAGATACGCAGTATTTT. The complete variable domain, with remaining parts taken from reference TRBV28 and TRBJ2-3, reads DVKVTQSSRYLVKRTGEKVFLECVQDMDHENMFWYRQDPGLGLRLIYFSYDVKMKEKGDIPEGYSVSREKKERFSLILESASTNQTSMYLCASSLDLAGGTDTQYFGPGTRLTVL.

The chain has TRBV5-4 and TRBJ1-2; D uncertain. Trimming took off 0 bases at V and 0 bases at J, with 6 bases between the two ends. The CDR3 is 14 amino acids. Germline values: CDR1 SGHNT, CDR2 YYREEE (reference sequence). CDR3 sequence: CASSLDSPNYGYTF. CDR3 nucleotides: TGTGCCAGCAGCTTGGACAGCCCTAACTATGGCTACACCTTC.

The rearrangement links TRBV23-1 to TRBJ1-2, with 8 bases lining up with TRBD1. TRBV23-1 is given ORF status, its function remaining uncertain. The CDR3 spans 18 residues. Trimming removed 2 bases from V and 5 bases from J; junction bases left unmatched: 16. The CDR3 coding sequence is TGCGCCAGCAGTCAAAGAGACAGGGGCGCCTCGACTGGGTATGGCTACACCTTC. Translation: CASSQRDRGASTGYGYTF.

This clone was seen at least ten times. The chain joins TRBV12-3 or TRBV12-4 to TRBJ1-1, with 8 bases that match TRBD1. V shed 7 bases, J shed 11 bases, and the junction held 9 bases outside the gene matches. The CDR3 has 12 amino acids. The chain's CDR3 is CASTQGQAKAFF. The CDR3 DNA is TGTGCCAGCACCCAGGGACAGGCGAAGGCTTTCTTT.

The rearrangement uses TRBV27 and TRBJ1-2, with D maybe TRBD1 (6 bases). The CDR3 loop spans 15 amino acids. In germline, CDR1 is MNHEY, CDR2 SMNVEV (reference sequence). Trimming took off 7 bases at V and 2 bases at J, with 17 bases between the two ends. The CDR3 nucleotides are TGTGCCAGCAAAATCAGGGGTAATGGGAACTATGGCTACACCTTC. This sequence encodes CASKIRGNGNYGYTF.

V usage is TRBV27 and J usage is TRBJ2-5; 13 bases agree with TRBD2. Germline trimming cut 7 bases from V and 4 bases from J; bases unmatched to any gene: 6. CDR3 length: 15 residues. In germline, CDR1 is MNHEY, CDR2 SMNVEV (reference sequence). The CDR3 here is CASTRTSGSGETQYF. CDR3 nucleotide sequence: TGTGCCAGCACCCGGACTAGCGGGAGCGGAGAGACCCAGTACTTC.

The rearrangement links TRBV5-1 to TRBJ2-1, with 7 bases aligning to TRBD2. The V gene end was trimmed by 4 bases and the J gene end by 1 base; junction bases not matched to a gene: 8. CDR1 is SGHRS, CDR2 YFSETQ, per germline. The CDR3 spans 16 residues. The CDR3 reads CASSQRLAGSYNEQFF. Written as DNA, the CDR3 is TGCGCCAGCAGCCAAAGACTAGCTGGGTCCTACAATGAGCAGTTCTTC.

This chain uses TRBV6-5 with TRBJ2-1, with D possibly TRBD1 on 6 matching bases. In germline, CDR1 is MNHEY, CDR2 SVGAGI. V was shortened by 7 bases and J by 3 bases, with 10 bases between the two germline ends. The CDR3 spans 13 residues. DNA for the CDR3: TGTGCCAGCAAGATGGACAGCTACAATGAGCAGTTCTTC. This translates into CASKMDSYNEQFF.

The chain couples TRBV11-2 to TRBJ1-1, with a tentative D call TRBD1 (5 bases). The V end was cut by 3 bases, the J end by 1 base, with 9 bases between. This CDR3 spans 14 amino acids. The germline V gene has CDR1 SGHAT and CDR2 FQNNGV. Written as DNA, the CDR3 is TGTGCCAGCAGCTTGAACCAGGGGAACACTGAAGCTTTCTTT. It encodes CASSLNQGNTEAFF.

This clone has a single count. V and J are TRBV28 and TRBJ1-1; tentative D call: TRBD1 (6 bases). CDR1 and CDR2 (germline): MDHEN, SYDVKM. V lost 6 bases, J lost 1 base, and 18 bases lay in between. This CDR3 has 16 residues. CDR3 bases: TGTGCCAGCAGCATCCCAATGTGGGGGCCGAACACTGAAGCTTTCTTT. This codes for CASSIPMWGPNTEAFF.

This chain joins TRBV18 and TRBJ1-6; 8 bases are shared with TRBD1. Trimming at V came to 4 bases and at J to 0 bases, leaving 8 bases not matched to a gene. Germline lookup yields CDR1 KGHSH and CDR2 LQKENI. The CDR3 loop spans 18 amino acids. The CDR3 region has the DNA TGTGCCAGCTCACGGCGGACAGGGACCAGCTCCTATAATTCACCCCTCCACTTT. Protein sequence: CASSRRTGTSSYNSPLHF.